Reported below is one TCR beta chain. These data are taken from a study of radiotherapy plus CTLA-4 blockade in lung cancer. Trimming pared 5 bases from V and 3 bases from J, leaving 16 bases between. Germline V lookup: CDR1 MDHEN, CDR2 SYDVKM. The CDR3 is made up of 16 amino acids. Sequencing was performed with immunoSEQ multiplex PCR; in TCRdb, only in-frame clones are kept and a portion is missing. The sample has 45,000 or so clones, approximately 76% seen once. This sequence originates from a human donor with non-small cell lung cancer who had stable disease on radiotherapy plus ipilimumab. The sequences come from peripheral blood, collected from a patient treated with radiotherapy plus ipilimumab. This chain uses TRBV28 with TRBJ1-4, with D possibly being TRBD1 (6 bases). The CDR3 here is CASSPPTGSPNEKLFF. The CDR3 nucleotides are TGTGCCAGCAGTCCCCCGACAGGCTCACCTAATGAAAAACTGTTTTTT.